This T cell receptor (beta chain) was recovered during a study of beta chain features in type 1 diabetes. This clone was observed a handful of times. Its target is not known. Unmatched junction bases numbered 8, after V lost 3 bases and J lost 3 bases. Germline assignment: CDR1 SGHNT and CDR2 YYREEE (reference sequence). CDR3 length: 16 residues. Expressed TCRB transcripts were sequenced because the isolated RNA had all been reverse transcribed beforehand. Generated by immunoSEQ multiplex PCR, the TCRdb table keeps only in-frame clones and is missing some. The sample lists under 250,000 clones; over 12% were seen once. Whole-study results and caveats: Moderately but significantly shorter TCRB CDR3s were found in Type 1 diabetes patients in all four CD4+ subsets.

By way of CD45RO/CCR7/CD25/CD127/CD95/CD27, the CD4+ regulatory, stem cell-like memory, central memory and naive cells were sorted. This sequence joins TRBV5-4 and TRBJ2-2; 7 positions agree with TRBD1. This receptor was taken from a woman in her thirties or forties in good health. Sequencing was done on a sample of naive CD4+ T cells from blood. CDR3 sequence (DNA): TGTGCCAGCAGCTCGAAAAGACAGGGCGACACCGGGGAGCTGTTTTTT. Protein sequence: CASSSKRQGDTGELFF.